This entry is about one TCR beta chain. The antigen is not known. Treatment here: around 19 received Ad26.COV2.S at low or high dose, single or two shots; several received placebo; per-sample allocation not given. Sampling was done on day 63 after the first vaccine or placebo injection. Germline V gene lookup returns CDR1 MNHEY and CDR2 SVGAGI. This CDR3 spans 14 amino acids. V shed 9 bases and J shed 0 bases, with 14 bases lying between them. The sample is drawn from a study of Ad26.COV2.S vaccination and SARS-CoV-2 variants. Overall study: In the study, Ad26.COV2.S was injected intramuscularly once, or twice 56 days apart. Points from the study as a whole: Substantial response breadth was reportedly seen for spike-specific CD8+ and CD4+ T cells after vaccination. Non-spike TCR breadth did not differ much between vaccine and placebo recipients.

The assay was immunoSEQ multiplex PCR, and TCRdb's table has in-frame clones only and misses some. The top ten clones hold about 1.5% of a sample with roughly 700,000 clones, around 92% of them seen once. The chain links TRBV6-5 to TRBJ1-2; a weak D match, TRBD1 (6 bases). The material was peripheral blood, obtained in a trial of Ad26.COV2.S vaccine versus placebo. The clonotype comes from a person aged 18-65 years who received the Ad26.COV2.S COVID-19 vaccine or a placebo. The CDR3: CASTRDNANYGYTF. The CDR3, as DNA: TGTGCCAGTACCCGGGACAACGCTAACTATGGCTACACCTTC.